One sample yielded the 17 T cell receptor beta chains listed below, sequenced in a study of blood T cell repertoires in COVID-19. The repertoire was sequenced with immunoSEQ multiplex PCR; TCRdb's copy has only in-frame clones and lacks some. The repertoire has 250,000 to 350,000 clones, roughly four fifths of them found once; the top ten carry about a sixth. The material sequenced was peripheral blood. These receptors all stem from an older person with COVID-19, enrolled during active disease.

The rearrangement links TRBV14 to TRBJ1-5; D uncertain. CDR1 and CDR2 (germline): SGHDN, FVKESK. The CDR3 runs 18 residues. V was trimmed by 3 bases and J by 2 bases, leaving 20 bases between them. In DNA form, the CDR3 reads TGTGCCAGCAGCCATCATACCATGTGGGGAGCTGGCAATCAGCCCCAGCATTTT. This codes for CASSHHTMWGAGNQPQHF.

The J gene is TRBJ2-6, the V gene TRBV28; TRBD1 agrees at 12 bases. CDR1 MDHEN and CDR2 SYDVKM come from the germline V gene. This CDR3 is built from 22 residues. The trim removed 5 bases at V and 0 bases at J, leaving 17 bases unmatched. The chain's CDR3 is CASSDRDRGRNSGSSGANVLTF. CDR3 DNA: TGTGCCAGCAGTGACCGGGACAGGGGGCGCAATAGCGGGAGCTCTGGGGCCAACGTCCTGACTTTC.

The rearrangement links TRBV27 to TRBJ2-1; TRBD2 might be the D (6 bases). The CDR3 is 15 amino acids. V shed 3 bases and J shed 2 bases, with 11 bases lying between them. Germline-derived CDR1 and CDR2 are MNHEY and SMNVEV (reference sequence). CDR3 sequence reads: CASSFGGVTYNEQFF. Written as DNA, the CDR3 is TGTGCCAGCAGTTTTGGCGGGGTTACCTACAATGAGCAGTTCTTC.

This clone was picked up one time. The chain employs TRBV6-5 and TRBJ1-1, with 9 bases matching TRBD1. Germline lookup yields CDR1 MNHEY and CDR2 SVGAGI. The CDR3 runs to 13 residues. The V gene end was trimmed by 8 bases and the J gene end by 4 bases; junction bases not matched to a gene: 5. In DNA form, the CDR3 reads TGTGCCAGCTGCCGACAGGGGGGCACTGAAGCTTTCTTT. It translates to CASCRQGGTEAFF.

In this sample, this clone turned up once. The gene calls are TRBV3-1 (or the pseudogene TRBV3-2) and TRBJ1-3, with D unresolved. The CDR3 consists of 17 residues. The V end lost 0 bases, the J end lost 8 bases, and 20 bases lay between the germline ends. CDR1 is LGHDT and CDR2 is YNNKEL in the germline V gene (reference sequence). The CDR3 loop is CASSQDLGEIPGYTIYF. DNA for the CDR3: TGTGCCAGCAGCCAAGACCTTGGGGAGATCCCCGGGTACACCATATATTTT.

The chain has TRBV28 and TRBJ2-7, with 8 bases lining up with TRBD1. The CDR3 covers 14 residues. V shed 6 bases and J 3 bases; nucleotides not matched to a gene: 7. CDR1 and CDR2 from the germline V gene are MDHEN and SYDVKM. CDR3 sequence (DNA): TGTGCCAGCAGCACACCGGGACAGGACTACGAGCAGTACTTC. Protein: CASSTPGQDYEQYF.

J is TRBJ1-5 and V is TRBV28; 7 nucleotides agree with TRBD1. CDR1 is MDHEN and CDR2 is SYDVKM in the germline V gene. The CDR3 covers 14 residues. V trimming: 7 bases; J trimming: 4 bases; junction bases outside the gene matches: 7. The CDR3 spells CASNPGQINQPQHF. The DNA of the CDR3 is TGTGCCAGCAACCCGGGACAGATAAATCAGCCCCAGCATTTT.

The CDR3: CATSRDLGASSGNTIYF. CDR3 DNA sequence: TGTGCCACCAGCAGAGATCTGGGGGCGAGCTCTGGAAACACCATATATTTT. This sequence joins TRBV15 and TRBJ1-3; possible D gene TRBD1, 6 bases. The CDR3 is 17 residues long. The germline V gene has CDR1 LNHNV and CDR2 YYDKDF (reference sequence). The V gene lost 0 bases and the J gene lost 0 bases, with 12 bases spanning the gap.

This clone showed up just a few times. The J gene is TRBJ2-5, the V gene TRBV7-9, with TRBD2 identical over 7 bases. In germline, CDR1 is SEHNR, CDR2 FQNEAQ (reference sequence). This CDR3 is built from 15 residues. J gave up 5 bases and V 5 bases, and 11 bases lay outside the gene matches. The CDR3 coding sequence is TGTGCCAGCAGCCTGAGAAAAGGACTAGATGAGACCCAGTACTTC. It specifies CASSLRKGLDETQYF.

This clone has a handful of counts. The CDR3 is CASSVKQGAGYEQYF. The CDR3 nucleotides are TGTGCCAGCTCCGTTAAACAGGGGGCTGGTTACGAGCAGTACTTC. The V call is TRBV18, the J call TRBJ2-7; 9 bases line up with TRBD1. This CDR3 has 15 amino acids. Germline V gives CDR1 KGHSH, CDR2 LQKENI. The ends lost 6 bases at V and 4 bases at J; junction bases unmatched: 10.

V gene TRBV5-1 combines with J gene TRBJ2-3; 15 bases fit TRBD2. V trimming: 3 bases; J trimming: 5 bases; junction bases outside the gene matches: 4. The CDR3 length is 16 residues. Germline loops: CDR1 SGHRS, CDR2 YFSETQ. CDR3 DNA sequence: TGCGCCAGCAGCTGGACTAGCGGGAGGGCAGGAGATACGCAGTATTTT. Translation gives CASSWTSGRAGDTQYF. The whole variable domain, remainder taken from reference TRBV5-1 and TRBJ2-3, is KAGVTQTPRYLIKTRGQQVTLSCSPISGHRSVSWYQQTPGQGLQFLFEYFSETQRNKGNFPGRFSGRQFSNSRSEMNVSTLELGDSALYLCASSWTSGRAGDTQYFGPGTRLTVL.

The chain carries TRBV19 and TRBJ1-5, with D perhaps matching TRBD1 (5 bases). Germline lookup yields CDR1 LNHDA and CDR2 SQIVND (reference sequence). This CDR3 spans 14 amino acids. Trimming left V 3 bases short and J 3 bases short, with 9 bases between. The CDR3 sequence is CASSIDRNNQPQHF. The CDR3 nucleotides are TGTGCCAGTAGTATCGACAGAAACAATCAGCCCCAGCATTTT. Drawing the rest from reference TRBV19 and TRBJ1-5, the complete variable domain is DGGITQSPKYLFRKEGQNVTLSCEQNLNHDAMYWYRQDPGQGLRLIYYSQIVNDFQKGDIAEGYSVSREKKESFPLTVTSAQKNPTAFYLCASSIDRNNQPQHFGDGTRLSIL.

The chain couples TRBV6-6 to TRBJ1-5; maybe TRBD1 (5 bases). V lost 6 bases and J lost 7, with 19 bases in between. From germline, CDR1 is MNHNY and CDR2 SVGAGI (reference sequence). The length of the CDR3 is 15 residues. This CDR3 reads CASSFRGQGDQPQHF. The CDR3 DNA reads as TGTGCCAGCAGCTTCCGCGGACAAGGCGACCAGCCCCAGCATTTT.

This chain connects TRBV28 to TRBJ1-4; D unclear. The CDR3 length is 17 residues. Trimming took 5 bases from V and 3 from J, leaving 19 bases between them. Germline CDR1 MDHEN, CDR2 SYDVKM. CDR3 sequence reads: CASSESVGFGANEKLFF. The CDR3 nucleotides are TGTGCCAGCAGTGAATCGGTAGGGTTCGGGGCTAATGAAAAACTGTTTTTT.

Written as DNA, the CDR3 is TGCGCCAGCAGCCAATTACCCGGACAGGGCACCTACGAGCAGTACTTC. Amino acid sequence: CASSQLPGQGTYEQYF. The chain couples TRBV4-1 to TRBJ2-7; 8 positions agree with TRBD1. J was trimmed by 2 bases and V by 2 bases; bases with no gene match: 8. The CDR3 is 16 amino acids. Germline-derived CDR1 and CDR2 are MGHRA and YSYEKL.

The chain links TRBV27 to TRBJ2-1, with D perhaps matching TRBD2 (6 bases). The germline CDR1 and CDR2 sequences are MNHEY and SMNVEV (reference sequence). Trimming removed 6 bases at V and 9 bases at J, with 9 bases between. The CDR3 totals 11 residues. The CDR3 coding sequence is TGTGCCAGCAGCCGGGGGAGTGAGCAGTTCTTC. It encodes CASSRGSEQFF.

This sequence joins TRBV7-9 and TRBJ2-7; no definite D call. This CDR3 is 17 amino acids long. Trimming pared 5 bases from V and 4 bases from J, leaving 24 bases between. Germline CDR1 and CDR2: SEHNR and FQNEAQ (reference sequence). This CDR3 reads CASSPSLARMIRYEQYF. In DNA, the CDR3 is TGTGCCAGCAGCCCGAGCTTAGCACGGATGATTAGGTACGAGCAGTACTTC.